The present TCR beta chain was sequenced within a study of blood T cell repertoires in COVID-19. Sequencing used immunoSEQ multiplex PCR; TCRdb keeps in-frame clones, though not all of them. Counted here are 300,000 or so clones, about 93% occurring once; the ten biggest clones make up roughly 1.1%. Trimming shortened V by 2 bases and J by 0 bases, and 5 bases separated the two germline ends. Germline V gene data show CDR1 as MNHEY and CDR2 as SVGAGI. This CDR3 region has 15 residues. The TCR originated in a woman in her twenties or thirties who had recovered from COVID-19. Sequenced sample: PBMCs or T cells enriched from blood (not recorded which). The chain recombines TRBV6-5 with TRBJ1-6; D gene ambiguous. The CDR3 coding sequence is TGTGCCAGCAGTTACAGGAGCTCCTATAATTCACCCCTCCACTTT. Its protein product is CASSYRSSYNSPLHF.